The 27 T cell receptor beta chains below come from one sample, sequenced in a study of T-cell reconstitution after alpha-beta-depleted transplantation in children. During its preparation, the TCRbeta library received unique molecular identifiers. One entry per CDR3 protein results from TCRdb running MiXCR on the PCR reads. The sample includes around 700,000 distinct CDR3 sequences, about an eighth of them seen just once. This sample comprised PBMCs, obtained before TCRalphabeta/CD19-depleted stem cell transplant. These receptors were obtained from a girl aged 2 to 9 with congenital amegakaryocytic thrombocytopenia, due to receive a stem cell transplant.

CDR3 in amino acids: CASSLGKGGREKLFF. CDR3 DNA: TGTGCCAGCAGCTTGGGTAAAGGGGGCCGTGAAAAACTGTTTTTT. The rearrangement joins TRBV5-6 to TRBJ1-4; 7 bases fit TRBD1. The germline V gene encodes CDR1 SGHDT and CDR2 YYEEEE. This CDR3 region has 15 residues. The trim removed 0 bases at V and 7 bases at J, leaving 6 bases unmatched.

This clonotype was counted only a few times. The V and J genes are TRBV5-1 and TRBJ2-1, with D perhaps matching TRBD1 (7 bases). The V end was cut by 5 bases, the J end by 6 bases, with 18 bases between. The CDR3 length is 15 residues. Germline values: CDR1 SGHRS, CDR2 YFSETQ. CDR3 in amino acids: CASRKTGDSLNEQFF. Here the CDR3 DNA reads TGCGCCAGCAGGAAAACAGGGGACTCTCTCAATGAGCAGTTCTTC.

The table lists this clonotype with many counts. The J gene is TRBJ2-3, the V gene TRBV9, with D possibly called TRBD1 or TRBD2 (5 bases each). Trimming removed 4 bases from V and 8 bases from J, with 20 bases in between. The CDR3 is made up of 15 amino acids. Looked up from germline, CDR1 is SGDLS and CDR2 is YYNGEE. Here the CDR3 DNA reads TGTGCCAGCAGCAGCCGTTGGGACGGAACTTTTACGCAGTATTTT. This translates into CASSSRWDGTFTQYF.

This clonotype was observed a few times. The chain joins TRBV5-1 to TRBJ2-1, with 8 bases aligning to TRBD2. With 0 bases clipped from V and 5 bases from J, the junction kept 7 bases outside the gene matches. Germline CDR1 SGHRS, CDR2 YFSETQ. The CDR3 is 16 amino acids. The CDR3 coding sequence is TGCGCCAGCAGCTTGGTCGTCGGGACTAGACACAATGAGCAGTTCTTC. It specifies CASSLVVGTRHNEQFF.

This clonotype was counted at least ten times. The J gene is TRBJ2-1, the V gene TRBV10-3, with 13 nucleotides matching TRBD2. Germline values: CDR1 ENHRY, CDR2 SYGVKD. This CDR3 has 16 amino acids. V shed 0 bases, J shed 10 bases, and the junction held 6 bases outside the gene matches. CDR3 protein: CAISESRTSGSMEQFF. The CDR3 DNA reads as TGTGCCATCAGTGAGTCTAGGACTAGCGGGAGCATGGAGCAGTTCTTC.

This clonotype was seen at least ten times. V gene TRBV7-2 combines with J gene TRBJ2-7, with 8 bases aligning to TRBD1. Trimming took 5 bases from V and 5 from J; bases not matched to a gene: 8. In germline, CDR1 is SGHTA, CDR2 FQGNSA. The CDR3 loop spans 14 amino acids. This CDR3 reads CASSPRTGSNEQYF. CDR3 DNA sequence: TGTGCCAGCAGCCCAAGGACAGGGAGCAACGAGCAGTACTTC. The full variable domain, with the rest looked up from reference TRBV7-2 and TRBJ2-7, is GAGVSQSPSNKVTEKGKDVELRCDPISGHTALYWYRQSLGQGLEFLIYFQGNSAPDKSGLPSDRFSAERTGGSVSTLTIQRTQQEDSAVYLCASSPRTGSNEQYFGPGTRLTVT.

There are many counts of this clonotype. The chain recombines TRBV12-3 or TRBV12-4 with TRBJ2-3; 9 nucleotides line up with TRBD1. J was trimmed by 3 bases and V by 5 bases; bases with no gene match: 6. The length of the CDR3 is 15 residues. CDR3 protein: CASSTGQGETDTQYF. The DNA for the CDR3 is TGTGCCAGCAGTACGGGACAGGGTGAGACAGATACGCAGTATTTT.

This clonotype was found a few times. J is TRBJ1-2 and V is TRBV5-1; D is undetermined. Trimming left V 2 bases short and J 6 bases short, with 17 bases between. Germline CDR1 SGHRS, CDR2 YFSETQ. The length of the CDR3 is 15 residues. The CDR3 sequence is CASSFGEVLRHGYTF. DNA for the CDR3: TGCGCCAGCAGCTTTGGAGAGGTCTTGCGTCATGGCTACACCTTC.

This clonotype has a count of ten or more. In nucleotides, the CDR3 is TGCAGTGCGGATGGACATGCAAACATTCAGTACTTC. Amino acid sequence: CSADGHANIQYF. The chain couples TRBV20-1 to TRBJ2-4, with D possibly being TRBD1 (5 bases). This CDR3 region has 12 residues. CDR1 is DFQATT, CDR2 SNEGSKA, per germline (reference sequence). Deletions cut 6 bases from V and 6 bases from J, with 12 bases between.

This clonotype was observed a few times. The chain is built from TRBV12-3 or TRBV12-4 and TRBJ1-5; 10 bases agree with TRBD1. CDR3 size: 16 residues. V lost 4 bases to trimming and J lost 3 bases; unmatched junction nucleotides: 6. CDR3 region: CASSSRTGGDNQPQHF. The CDR3 nucleotides read TGTGCCAGCAGTTCCAGGACAGGGGGGGACAATCAGCCCCAGCATTTT.

The genes are TRBV7-9 and TRBJ2-7; D is undetermined. Trimming pared 3 bases from V and 5 bases from J, leaving 14 bases between. This CDR3 has 14 amino acids. CDR1 SEHNR and CDR2 FQNEAQ come from the germline V gene (reference sequence). The CDR3 sequence: CASSFRAVEDEQYF. Written as DNA, the CDR3 is TGTGCCAGCAGCTTCCGGGCGGTTGAAGACGAGCAGTACTTC.

This clonotype was observed at least ten times. The genes are TRBV20-1 and TRBJ2-5, with D perhaps TRBD1 (5 bases). Trimming took 5 bases from V and 4 from J, leaving 17 bases between them. Germline CDR1 and CDR2: DFQATT and SNEGSKA (reference sequence). The CDR3 loop spans 14 amino acids. CDR3 coding DNA: TGCAGTGCTCTGACAGCAGTTCCGGGAGAGACCCAGTACTTC. It yields the protein CSALTAVPGETQYF.

This clonotype appeared many times. The chain is built from TRBV9 and TRBJ1-3; TRBD1 matches at 8 bases. The CDR3 contains 15 residues. Germline V gene sequence: CDR1 SGDLS, CDR2 YYNGEE. Germline trimming cut 3 bases from V and 2 bases from J; bases unmatched to any gene: 4. The CDR3 nucleotides read TGTGCCAGCAGCGGGACGGACAGGGCTGGAAACACCATATATTTT. It is translated as CASSGTDRAGNTIYF.

This clonotype was detected many times. The rearrangement joins TRBV5-1 to TRBJ2-1, with D possibly matching TRBD2 (5 bases). Trimming took 2 bases from V and 3 from J, leaving 9 bases between them. This CDR3 has 14 amino acids. Germline CDR1 reads SGHRS; CDR2 reads YFSETQ. CDR3 coding DNA: TGCGCCAGCAGCTTAGGAGGCCGCTACAATGAGCAGTTCTTC. Protein product: CASSLGGRYNEQFF.

This clonotype has a count of ten or more. The CDR3 sequence: CASSRLLNTGELFF. The CDR3, as DNA: TGTGCCAGCAGCCGCCTATTGAACACCGGGGAGCTGTTTTTT. This chain uses TRBV27 with TRBJ2-2; D unresolved. Per the germline V gene, CDR1 is MNHEY and CDR2 is SMNVEV (reference sequence). The CDR3 is 14 residues long. Deletions cut 6 bases from V and 1 base from J, with 9 bases between.

This clonotype showed up many times. This rearrangement joins TRBV29-1 to TRBJ2-1; the match to TRBD2 covers 8 bases. The trim removed 3 bases at V and 4 bases at J, leaving 17 bases unmatched. This CDR3 has 18 amino acids. CDR1 and CDR2 from the germline V gene are SQVTM and ANQGSEA. CDR3 DNA: TGCAGCGTTGATTTAGGGGGGATGTGGGCGGGAGGTTACAATGAGCAGTTCTTC. It yields the protein CSVDLGGMWAGGYNEQFF.

This clonotype was detected a few times. J is TRBJ2-2 and V is TRBV5-1; 11 nucleotides match TRBD2. Germline CDR1 is SGHRS and CDR2 is YFSETQ. The CDR3 is 16 residues long. After removal of 3 bases from V and 5 bases from J, the junction contained 6 bases not matched to a gene. The chain's CDR3 is CASSSPGLAETGELFF. In DNA form, the CDR3 reads TGCGCCAGCAGCTCGCCGGGACTAGCGGAGACCGGGGAGCTGTTTTTT.

This clonotype was picked up many times. The chain recombines TRBV12-3 or TRBV12-4 with TRBJ2-3, with D unresolved. The CDR3 totals 13 residues. The V gene lost 6 bases and the J gene lost 2 bases, with 9 bases spanning the gap. The CDR3 DNA is TGTGCCAGCAGACCCGGTCACACAGATACGCAGTATTTT. As protein: CASRPGHTDTQYF.

This clonotype was detected many times. The rearrangement links TRBV29-1 to TRBJ1-2, with D hard to call. Germline V lookup: CDR1 SQVTM, CDR2 ANQGSEA. Trimming shortened V by 3 bases and J by 8 bases, and 16 bases separated the two germline ends. The CDR3 is made up of 13 amino acids. The CDR3 region is CSVDMPGGRGYTF. The DNA of the CDR3 is TGCAGCGTTGACATGCCAGGCGGGCGAGGCTACACCTTC.

This clonotype was counted many times. The rearrangement joins TRBV20-1 to TRBJ2-3; D gene uncertain. This CDR3 comprises 14 residues. CDR1 and CDR2 from the germline V gene are DFQATT and SNEGSKA (reference sequence). The V gene lost 4 bases and the J gene lost 0 bases, with 11 bases spanning the gap. This CDR3 is CSATGVTSTDTQYF. CDR3 DNA: TGCAGTGCTACTGGGGTTACTAGCACAGATACGCAGTATTTT.

This chain uses TRBV7-6 with TRBJ2-1; D is unclear. Germline V gives CDR1 SGHVS, CDR2 FNYEAQ. This CDR3 contains 18 residues. The V gene lost 1 base and the J gene lost 2 bases, with 18 bases spanning the gap. The CDR3 DNA follows: TGTGCCAGCAGCTTAGAAAGGACGAGTTGGCAGGCCTACAATGAGCAGTTCTTC. Protein product: CASSLERTSWQAYNEQFF.

About this clonotype: A read error may be the cause here, since a much bigger clone is one base away. The chain has TRBV4-1 and TRBJ2-2; 7 positions agree with TRBD2. Germline loops: CDR1 MGHRA, CDR2 YSYEKL. The CDR3 spans 16 residues. The J segment lost 8 bases and the V segment lost 1 base, leaving 10 bases of the junction unmatched. CDR3 loop: CASSQAGLSGRGELFF. Written as DNA, the CDR3 is TGCGCCAGCAGCCAAGCGGGACTATCGGGACGTGGGGAGCTGTTTTTT.

This clonotype was picked up many times. This chain joins TRBV5-1 and TRBJ2-1, with 8 bases fitting TRBD1. Losses at the gene ends were 2 bases for V and 4 bases for J; bases not matched to a gene: 2. Germline-derived CDR1 and CDR2 are SGHRS and YFSETQ. This CDR3 contains 14 residues. The CDR3 reads CASSFDRGYNEQFF. CDR3 bases: TGCGCCAGCAGCTTTGACAGGGGTTACAATGAGCAGTTCTTC.

This clonotype was seen repeatedly, ten times or more. The J gene is TRBJ2-1, the V gene TRBV20-1; 11 bases align to TRBD2. The CDR3 has 15 residues. Germline V gene sequence: CDR1 DFQATT, CDR2 SNEGSKA (reference sequence). With 5 bases clipped from V and 2 bases from J, the junction kept 5 bases outside the gene matches. The CDR3 protein is CSAPTSGRPYNEQFF. DNA for the CDR3: TGCAGTGCTCCTACTAGCGGGAGACCCTACAATGAGCAGTTCTTC.

This clonotype was seen a few times. This chain connects TRBV7-9 to TRBJ2-7; 11 bases line up with TRBD1. The germline V gene encodes CDR1 SEHNR and CDR2 FQNEAQ (reference sequence). CDR3 length: 14 amino acids. V gave up 6 bases and J gave up 5 bases; unmatched junction bases: 6. The CDR3 DNA reads as TGTGCCAGCAGAACCGGGACAGGGGGAAACGAGCAGTACTTC. As protein: CASRTGTGGNEQYF.

The rearrangement joins TRBV27 to TRBJ2-7; TRBD2 is a possible D gene (6 bases). Germline CDR1 and CDR2: MNHEY and SMNVEV (reference sequence). The CDR3 loop spans 16 amino acids. Trimming removed 6 bases from V and 1 base from J, with 19 bases in between. CDR3 DNA: TGTGCCAGCAGACCAGAGTTGGGGGGAGGATCCTACGAGCAGTACTTC. Translated, it gives CASRPELGGGSYEQYF.

In this sample, this clonotype turned up many times. J is TRBJ1-2 and V is TRBV29-1; D unclear. Germline V lookup: CDR1 SQVTM, CDR2 ANQGSEA. V lost 0 bases and J lost 4, with 9 bases in between. The CDR3 loop spans 13 amino acids. CDR3 nucleotide sequence: TGCAGCGTTGAAGATCGAAACGGCTATGGCTACACCTTC. Translating gives CSVEDRNGYGYTF.